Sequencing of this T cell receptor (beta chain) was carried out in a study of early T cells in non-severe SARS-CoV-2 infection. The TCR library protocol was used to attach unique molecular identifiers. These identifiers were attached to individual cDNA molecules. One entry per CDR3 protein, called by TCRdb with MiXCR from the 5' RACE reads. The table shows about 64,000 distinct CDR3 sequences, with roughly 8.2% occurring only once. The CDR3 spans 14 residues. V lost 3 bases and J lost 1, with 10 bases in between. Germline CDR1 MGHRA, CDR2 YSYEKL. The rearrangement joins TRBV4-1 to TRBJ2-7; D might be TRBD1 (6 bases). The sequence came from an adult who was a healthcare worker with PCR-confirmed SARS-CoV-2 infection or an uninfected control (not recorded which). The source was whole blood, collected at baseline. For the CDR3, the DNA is TGCGCCAGCAGCCACCGACAGGCGTCCTACGAGCAGTACTTC. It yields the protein CASSHRQASYEQYF.